What follows is one T cell receptor (beta chain) and its context. Its antigen is not known. CDR1 is SGHRS, CDR2 YFSETQ, per germline. This CDR3 has 13 amino acids. The entry originates in a study of post-analysis software for immune sequencing data. The wider study: The study covered relapsing-remitting, secondary progressive and progressive-relapsing courses of multiple sclerosis.

Tagging with unique molecular identifiers was a feature of the TCR beta cDNA libraries. Researchers reported 520,000 or so cDNA molecules coming from around 1 to 10 million T cells. TCRdb itself ran the PCR reads through MiXCR, one entry per CDR3 protein. This sample carries 700,000 to 800,000 distinct CDR3 sequences, roughly 30% of them seen once, and the ten largest clones take approximately 0.55%. Study observations and caveats: Co-batched samples clustered tightly together by F measure. The normalized Chao1 diversity of multiple sclerosis patients was significantly lower than that of controls. Patients showed TRBV5-6, TRBV5-1 and TRBV20-1 among roughly five TRBV segments more frequent than in controls.

V gene TRBV5-1 combines with J gene TRBJ2-5, with 7 bases identical to TRBD2. The last part of the DNA fits TRBJ2-7 better; the J call may be wrong. The sequenced material came from blood. This sequence originates from a girl aged 10-17 years with multiple sclerosis. CDR3 DNA sequence: TGCGCCAGCAGCTTGGCGGGAGGAGCCGAGCAGTACTTC. This codes for CASSLAGGAEQYF.